The rows below give T cell receptor beta chains drawn from one sample of a study of control samples from healthy donors and cancer patients. Using immunoSEQ multiplex PCR, the repertoire was profiled, and TCRdb retains in-frame clones only, with some absent. The repertoire holds 120,000 or so clones, with about 90% as singletons. The source material was blood. The receptors were gathered from a man younger than 30 in good health. Both conserved end residues are part of each CDR3. D genes are given only for firm matches. Clone size is stated in some rows and not others, as once, few, many or a class when expanded.

J: TRBJ2-5
V: TRBV7-2
size: .
D: TRBD1
CDR3: CASSFDRGQWETQYF
DNA: TGTGCCAGCAGCTTCGACAGGGGGCAGTGGGAGACCCAGTACTTC

J: TRBJ2-6
V: TRBV28
size: .
D: .
CDR3: CASSGAGADDGLTSGANVLTF
DNA: TGTGCCAGCTCGGGGGCGGGGGCGGATGACGGGTTAACCTCTGGGGCCAACGTCCTGACTTTC

J: TRBJ1-5
V: TRBV19
size: .
D: TRBD1
CDR3: CASSWGTVSNQPQHF
DNA: TGTGCCAGTAGTTGGGGGACAGTGAGCAATCAGCCCCAGCATTTT

J: TRBJ1-6
V: TRBV7-3
size: few
D: .
CDR3: CASSARGGVSPLHF
DNA: TGTGCCAGCAGCGCCCGGGGGGGGGTCTCACCCCTCCACTTT

J: TRBJ1-1
V: TRBV29-1
size: .
D: .
CDR3: CSVLFYGTEAFF
DNA: TGCAGCGTTTTGTTCTATGGCACTGAAGCTTTCTTT

J: TRBJ2-5
V: TRBV6-2/TRBV6-3
size: .
D: TRBD1
CDR3: CASSRPTGSWGETQYF
DNA: TGTGCCAGCAGTCGCCCGACAGGGAGCTGGGGAGAGACCCAGTACTTC

J: TRBJ1-2
V: TRBV30
size: once
D: .
CDR3: CACAVNYGYTF
DNA: TGTGCCTGTGCGGTGAACTATGGCTACACCTTC

J: TRBJ1-6
V: TRBV18
size: .
D: TRBD1
CDR3: CASSPFRGGRDNSPLHF
DNA: TGTGCCAGCTCACCATTTCGAGGGGGCCGTGACAATTCACCCCTCCACTTT

J: TRBJ1-5
V: TRBV7-3
size: .
D: TRBD1
CDR3: CASSVSGTGTGQPQHF
DNA: TGTGCCAGCAGCGTTTCCGGGACAGGGACAGGTCAGCCCCAGCATTTT

J: TRBJ2-1
V: TRBV27
size: .
D: TRBD2
CDR3: CASSSREGSYNEQFF
DNA: TGTGCCAGCAGTTCGCGGGAGGGGTCCTACAATGAGCAGTTCTTC

J: TRBJ1-2
V: TRBV7-9
size: .
D: .
CDR3: CASSAAGTLLYGYTF
DNA: TGTGCCAGCAGCGCAGCCGGGACATTACTCTATGGCTACACCTTC

J: TRBJ1-6
V: TRBV11-2
size: .
D: .
CDR3: CASSLRETNSPLHF
DNA: TGTGCCAGCAGCCTCCGGGAGACAAATTCACCCCTCCACTTT

J: TRBJ1-1
V: TRBV27
size: .
D: .
CDR3: CASMRRFMNTEAFF
DNA: TGTGCCAGCATGAGGAGATTCATGAACACTGAAGCTTTCTTT

J: TRBJ2-1
V: TRBV4-2
size: .
D: TRBD1
CDR3: CASSPGGTGDRGQFF
DNA: TGTGCCAGCAGCCCAGGGGGGACAGGGGATCGGGGGCAGTTCTTC

J: TRBJ2-7
V: TRBV2
size: .
D: .
CDR3: CASRTGRIYEQYF
DNA: TGTGCCAGCAGAACAGGGAGAATCTACGAGCAGTACTTC

J: TRBJ2-7
V: TRBV6-2/TRBV6-3
size: .
D: TRBD2
CDR3: CASSYLGTLGRVYEQYF
DNA: TGTGCCAGCAGTTACCTCGGGACCTTGGGGAGGGTCTACGAGCAGTACTTC

J: TRBJ2-2
V: TRBV3-1/TRBV3-2
size: .
D: TRBD2
CDR3: CASSQVTLAGFSGELFF
DNA: TGTGCCAGCAGCCAAGTTACCCTAGCGGGATTCTCCGGGGAGCTGTTTTTT

J: TRBJ2-1
V: TRBV27
size: .
D: .
CDR3: CASSFLPGKYLHSYNEQFF
DNA: TGTGCCAGCAGTTTTTTACCTGGCAAATACCTACACTCCTACAATGAGCAGTTCTTC

J: TRBJ1-1
V: TRBV6-5
size: .
D: .
CDR3: CASSYVGLGGNTEAFF
DNA: TGTGCCAGCAGTTACGTCGGTCTAGGAGGAAACACTGAAGCTTTCTTT

J: TRBJ1-6
V: TRBV28
size: few
D: .
CDR3: CASNPIRGSPLHF
DNA: TGTGCCAGCAATCCCATCAGGGGTTCACCCCTCCACTTT